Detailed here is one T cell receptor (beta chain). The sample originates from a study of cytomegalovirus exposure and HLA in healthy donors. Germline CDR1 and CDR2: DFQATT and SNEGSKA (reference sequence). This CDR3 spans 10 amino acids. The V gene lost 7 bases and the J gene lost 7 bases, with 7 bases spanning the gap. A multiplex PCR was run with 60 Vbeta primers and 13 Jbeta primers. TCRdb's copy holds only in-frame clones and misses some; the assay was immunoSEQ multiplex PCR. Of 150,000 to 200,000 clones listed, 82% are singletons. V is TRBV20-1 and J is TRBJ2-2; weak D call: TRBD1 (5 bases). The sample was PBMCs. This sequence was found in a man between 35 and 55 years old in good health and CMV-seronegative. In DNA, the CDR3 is TGCAGTGTCCAGGGCGGGGAGCTGTTTTTT. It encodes CSVQGGELFF.